This TCR beta chain is drawn from a study of blood T cell repertoires in COVID-19 (TCRdb year 2020). In the study overall: Samples covering the acute and convalescent phases of COVID-19 were provided by collaborators in the United States, Italy and Spain. Samples were obtained from the ongoing ImmuneRACE study (first 160 participants) and from 1,254 subjects provided by 6 global collaborators. Where HLA class I and class II types were available, the types were taken from metadata supplied by the sample provider, not from assay-based typing. Subjects who had been exposed to COVID-19, were actively infected with it, or had recovered from it provided the deeply sampled blood TCRbeta repertoires that made up the dataset. Nearly every sample came with metadata listing a de-identified subject ID, COVID-19 status, age in years and sex. The repertoires were released in a freely available public database intended as a resource for research on the immune response to SARS-CoV-2. The material from the prospective study consisted of cDNA or gDNA derived from T cells, B-cell-depleted T cells, or PBMCs. Points the paper makes about the study in general: How much clinical and demographic metadata was included differed by source and by participant, and the metadata was provided uncurated.

Each collaborating institution followed its own protocols to collect whole blood in K2EDTA tubes. For TCRbeta analysis, collaborators shipped samples as frozen whole blood, isolated PBMCs, or DNA extracted from either of those sample types. The CDR3 runs 21 residues from the cysteine to the phenylalanine. Of all the DNA, just the CDR3 is kept, 63 bases in frame from base 1. Trimming removed 5 bases from V and 0 bases from J, leaving 28 bases between the germline ends. The CDR1 and CDR2 encoded by the germline V gene (reference sequence) are PRHDT and FYEKMQ. TCRbeta CDR3 regions were amplified from genomic DNA using the immunoSEQ Assay, a bias-controlled multiplex PCR. The paper's data handling went like this. Within the assay, amplification of reference gene primers was used to estimate how many nucleated cells each sample contained. To quantify the absolute abundance of each unique TCRbeta CDR3 rearrangement, sequence reads were collapsed and filtered. For each sample, productive Simpson clonality was calculated by taking the square root of Simpson's diversity index across productive rearrangements. The immuneACCESS repertoire file appears here via TCRdb, limited to in-frame rearrangements. These files lack a portion of the clones; in checked studies, under half of the deficit traces to unresolved V genes, and the cause of the others is not known. V and J calls and clone size follow that table, whereas D and trimming were derived from the DNA. Recorded for this sample are 130,000 to 150,000 clones; approximately 80% of them occurred a single time. The top ten clones comprise roughly 10% of the sample.

Worth noting for this clone: Its antigen is not yet known. Qualities for individual bases were not recorded, and no much larger clone is one base off.

Sequenced material: peripheral blood. The sequence derives from a man between 60 and 75 years old with active or convalescent COVID-19. This receptor chain uses TRBV13 and TRBJ2-2, with TRBD2 perhaps the D gene, on 5 matching bases. The CDR3 corresponds to CASSPRWWERRNSANTGELFF. DNA sequence: TGTGCCAGCAGCCCCCGATGGTGGGAGCGGCGAAATAGCGCGAACACCGGGGAGCTGTTTTTT. Extended through the reference TRBV13 and TRBJ2-2 proteins, this CDR3 yields the full variable domain: AAGVIQSPRHLIKEKRETATLKCYPIPRHDTVYWYQQGPGQDPQFLISFYEKMQSDKGSIPDRFSAQQFSDYHSELNMSSLELGDSALYFCASSPRWWERRNSANTGELFFGEGSRLTVL.